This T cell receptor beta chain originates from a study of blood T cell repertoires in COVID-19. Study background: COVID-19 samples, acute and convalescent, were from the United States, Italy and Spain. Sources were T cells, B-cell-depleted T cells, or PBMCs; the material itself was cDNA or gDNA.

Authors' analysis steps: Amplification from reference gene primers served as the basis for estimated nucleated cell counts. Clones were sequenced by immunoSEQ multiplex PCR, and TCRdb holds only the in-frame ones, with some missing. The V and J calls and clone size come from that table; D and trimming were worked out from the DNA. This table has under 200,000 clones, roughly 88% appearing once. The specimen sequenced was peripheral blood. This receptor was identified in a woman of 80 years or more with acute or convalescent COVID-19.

The CDR3 DNA reads as TGTGCCAGCAGTTACTCGGGAGGGACTGGGGCCAACGTCCTGACTTTC. Translation gives CASSYSGGTGANVLTF. The chain uses TRBV6-5 and TRBJ2-6; 7 bases fit TRBD2. The CDR3 loop spans 16 amino acids. The V gene end was trimmed by 0 bases and the J gene end by 2 bases; junction bases not matched to a gene: 1. CDR1 and CDR2 from the germline V gene are MNHEY and SVGAGI.